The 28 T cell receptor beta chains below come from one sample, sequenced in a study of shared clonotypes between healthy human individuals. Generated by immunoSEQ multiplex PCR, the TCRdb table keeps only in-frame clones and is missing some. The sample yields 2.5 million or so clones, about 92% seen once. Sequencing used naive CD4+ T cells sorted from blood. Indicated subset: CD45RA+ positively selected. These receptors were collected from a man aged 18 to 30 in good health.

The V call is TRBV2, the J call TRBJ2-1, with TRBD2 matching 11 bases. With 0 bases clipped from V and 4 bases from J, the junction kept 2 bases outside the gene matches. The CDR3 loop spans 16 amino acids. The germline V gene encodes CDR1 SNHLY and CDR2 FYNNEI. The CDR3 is CASSEAGLAVYNEQFF. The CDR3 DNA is TGTGCCAGCAGTGAAGCGGGACTAGCGGTTTACAATGAGCAGTTCTTC.

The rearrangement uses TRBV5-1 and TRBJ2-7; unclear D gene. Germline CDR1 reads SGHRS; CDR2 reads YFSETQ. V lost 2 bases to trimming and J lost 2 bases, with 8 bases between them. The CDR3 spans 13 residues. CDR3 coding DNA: TGCGCCAGCAGCTTATATTCCGCCTACGAGCAGTACTTC. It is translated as CASSLYSAYEQYF.

The CDR3 sequence is CASSKRGDGLKQETQYF. The CDR3 coding sequence is TGTGCCAGCAGCAAACGTGGGGACGGGCTGAAGCAAGAGACCCAGTACTTC. The chain carries TRBV11-2 and TRBJ2-5, with D perhaps given as TRBD1 or TRBD2 (5 bases each). Trimming pared 5 bases from V and 2 bases from J, leaving 21 bases between. The germline CDR1 and CDR2 sequences are SGHAT and FQNNGV. The CDR3 is 17 residues long. Full variable domain (missing parts from reference TRBV11-2 and TRBJ2-5): EAGVAQSPRYKIIEKRQSVAFWCNPISGHATLYWYQQILGQGPKLLIQFQNNGVVDDSQLPKDRFSAERLKGVDSTLKIQPAKLEDSAVYLCASSKRGDGLKQETQYFGPGTRLLVL.

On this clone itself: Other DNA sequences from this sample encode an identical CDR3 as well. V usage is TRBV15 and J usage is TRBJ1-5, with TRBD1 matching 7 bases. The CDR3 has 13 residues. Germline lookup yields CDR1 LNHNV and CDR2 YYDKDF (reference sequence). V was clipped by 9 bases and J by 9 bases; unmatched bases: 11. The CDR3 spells CATREGRTGPQHF. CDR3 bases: TGTGCCACTAGGGAGGGCCGGACAGGGCCCCAGCATTTT.

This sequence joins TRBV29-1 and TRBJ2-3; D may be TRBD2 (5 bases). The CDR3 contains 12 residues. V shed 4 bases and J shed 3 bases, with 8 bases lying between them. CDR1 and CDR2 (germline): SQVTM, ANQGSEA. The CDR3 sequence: CSVGERTDTQYF. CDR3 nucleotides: TGCAGCGTTGGGGAGAGGACAGATACGCAGTATTTT.

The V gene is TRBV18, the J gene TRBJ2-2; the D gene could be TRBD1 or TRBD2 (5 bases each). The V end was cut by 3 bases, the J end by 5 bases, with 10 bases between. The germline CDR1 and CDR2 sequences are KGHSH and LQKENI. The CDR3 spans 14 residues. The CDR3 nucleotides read TGTGCCAGCTCACCTAGGGGAGTGACCGGGGAGCTGTTTTTT. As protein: CASSPRGVTGELFF.

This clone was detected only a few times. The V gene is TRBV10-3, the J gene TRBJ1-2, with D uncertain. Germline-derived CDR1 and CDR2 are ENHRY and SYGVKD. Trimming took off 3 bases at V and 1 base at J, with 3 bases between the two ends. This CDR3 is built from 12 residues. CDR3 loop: CAISDDNYGYTF. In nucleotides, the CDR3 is TGTGCCATCAGTGACGATAACTATGGCTACACCTTC.

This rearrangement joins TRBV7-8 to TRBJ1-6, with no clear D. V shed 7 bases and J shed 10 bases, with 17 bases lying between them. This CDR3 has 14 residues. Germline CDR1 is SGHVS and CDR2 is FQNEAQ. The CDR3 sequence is CASIPDRAGSPLHF. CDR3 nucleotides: TGTGCCAGCATCCCGGACCGAGCTGGGTCACCCCTCCACTTT.

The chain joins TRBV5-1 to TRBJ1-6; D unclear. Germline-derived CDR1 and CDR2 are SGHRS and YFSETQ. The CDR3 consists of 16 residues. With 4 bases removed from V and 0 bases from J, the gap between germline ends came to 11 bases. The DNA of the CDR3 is TGCGCCAGCAGCCTTACCGAAAGCTCCTATAATTCACCCCTCCACTTT. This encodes CASSLTESSYNSPLHF.

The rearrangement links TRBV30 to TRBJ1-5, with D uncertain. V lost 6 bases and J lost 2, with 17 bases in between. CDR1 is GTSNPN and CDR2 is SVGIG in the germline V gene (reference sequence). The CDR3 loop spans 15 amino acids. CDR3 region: CACETSDLGNQPQHF. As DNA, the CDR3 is TGTGCCTGTGAGACCTCCGACTTGGGCAATCAGCCCCAGCATTTT.

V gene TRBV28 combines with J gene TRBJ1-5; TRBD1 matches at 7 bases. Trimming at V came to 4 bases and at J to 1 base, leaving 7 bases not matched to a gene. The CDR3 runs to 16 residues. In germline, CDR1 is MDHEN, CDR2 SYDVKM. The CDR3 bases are TGTGCCAGCAGTTACACAGGGGCTAGCAGCAATCAGCCCCAGCATTTT. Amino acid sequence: CASSYTGASSNQPQHF.

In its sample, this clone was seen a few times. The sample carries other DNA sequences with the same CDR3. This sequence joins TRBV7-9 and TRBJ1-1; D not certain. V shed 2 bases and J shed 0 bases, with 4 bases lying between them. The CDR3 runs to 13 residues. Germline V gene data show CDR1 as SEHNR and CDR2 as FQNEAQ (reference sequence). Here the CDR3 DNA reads TGTGCCAGCAGCTTAAGGTTGAACACTGAAGCTTTCTTT. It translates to CASSLRLNTEAFF.

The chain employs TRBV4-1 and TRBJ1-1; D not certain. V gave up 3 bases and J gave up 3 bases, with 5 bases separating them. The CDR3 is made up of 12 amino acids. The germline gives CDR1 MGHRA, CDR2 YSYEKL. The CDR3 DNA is TGCGCCAGCAGCCAGCGGGACACTGAAGCTTTCTTT. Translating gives CASSQRDTEAFF.

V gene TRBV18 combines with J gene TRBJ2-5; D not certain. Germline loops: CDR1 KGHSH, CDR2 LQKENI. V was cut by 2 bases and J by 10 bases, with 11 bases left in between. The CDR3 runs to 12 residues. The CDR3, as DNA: TGTGCCAGCTCACCATTGGCGGTCGACCAGTACTTC. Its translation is CASSPLAVDQYF.

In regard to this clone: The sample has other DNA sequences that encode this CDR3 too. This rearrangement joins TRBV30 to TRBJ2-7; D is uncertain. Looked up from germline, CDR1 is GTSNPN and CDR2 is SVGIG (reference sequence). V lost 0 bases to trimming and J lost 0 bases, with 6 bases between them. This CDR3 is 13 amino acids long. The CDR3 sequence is CAWSVGPSYEQYF. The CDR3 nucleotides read TGTGCCTGGAGTGTAGGTCCCTCCTACGAGCAGTACTTC.

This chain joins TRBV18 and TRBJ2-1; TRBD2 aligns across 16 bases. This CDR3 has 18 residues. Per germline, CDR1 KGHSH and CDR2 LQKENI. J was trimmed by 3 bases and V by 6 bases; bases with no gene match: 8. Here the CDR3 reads CASSLGTSGRGLYNEQFF. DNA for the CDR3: TGTGCCAGCTCCTTGGGGACTAGCGGGAGGGGCCTCTACAATGAGCAGTTCTTC.

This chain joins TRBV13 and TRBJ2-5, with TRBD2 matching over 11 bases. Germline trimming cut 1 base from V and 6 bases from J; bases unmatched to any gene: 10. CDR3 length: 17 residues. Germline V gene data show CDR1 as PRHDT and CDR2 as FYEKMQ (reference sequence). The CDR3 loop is CASSLVILAGGGKTQYF. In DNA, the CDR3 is TGTGCCAGCAGCTTAGTGATTCTAGCGGGGGGCGGAAAGACCCAGTACTTC.

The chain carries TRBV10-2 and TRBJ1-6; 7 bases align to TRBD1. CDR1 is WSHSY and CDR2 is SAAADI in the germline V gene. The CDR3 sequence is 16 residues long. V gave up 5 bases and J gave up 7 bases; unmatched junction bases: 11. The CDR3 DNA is TGCGCCAGCAGTAATTTACAGGGGACGTCAAATTCACCCCTCCACTTT. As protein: CASSNLQGTSNSPLHF.

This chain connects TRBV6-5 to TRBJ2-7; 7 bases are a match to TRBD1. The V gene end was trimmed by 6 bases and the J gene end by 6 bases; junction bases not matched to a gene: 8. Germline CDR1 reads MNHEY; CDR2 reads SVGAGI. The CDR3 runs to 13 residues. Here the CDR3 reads CASRRDSSREQYF. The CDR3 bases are TGTGCCAGCAGGAGGGACAGCTCGCGCGAGCAGTACTTC.

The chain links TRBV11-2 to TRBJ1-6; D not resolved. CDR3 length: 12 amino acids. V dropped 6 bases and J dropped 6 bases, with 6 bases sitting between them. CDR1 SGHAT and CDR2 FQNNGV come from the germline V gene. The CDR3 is CASSFSNSPLHF. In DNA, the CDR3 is TGTGCCAGCAGTTTCTCTAATTCACCCCTCCACTTT.

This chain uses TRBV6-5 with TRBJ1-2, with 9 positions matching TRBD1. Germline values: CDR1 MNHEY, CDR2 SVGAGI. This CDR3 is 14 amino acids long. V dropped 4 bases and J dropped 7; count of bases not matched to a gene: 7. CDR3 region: CASSSGTGWGGYTF. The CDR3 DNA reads TGTGCCAGCAGTTCCGGGACAGGGTGGGGTGGCTACACCTTC.

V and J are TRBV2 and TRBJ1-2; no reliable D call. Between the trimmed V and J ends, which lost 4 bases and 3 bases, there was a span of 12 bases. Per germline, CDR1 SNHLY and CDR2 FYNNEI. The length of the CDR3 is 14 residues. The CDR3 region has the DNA TGTGCCAGCAGTGGCCGGGGAACTCACTATGGCTACACCTTC. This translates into CASSGRGTHYGYTF.

The CDR3 loop reads CASSEGGGTRTDGYTF. The CDR3 coding sequence is TGTGCCAGCAGTGAAGGGGGGGGGACGAGAACCGATGGCTACACCTTC. The rearrangement uses TRBV6-1 and TRBJ1-2; D possibly corresponds to TRBD1 (5 bases). Germline V lookup: CDR1 MNHNS, CDR2 SASEGT. The V end was cut by 1 base, the J end by 6 bases, with 18 bases between. This CDR3 comprises 16 residues.

The DNA of the CDR3 is TGTGCCAGCAGTTTGAGGCGGGGTCAAGAGACCCAGTACTTC. Translation: CASSLRRGQETQYF. This sequence joins TRBV28 and TRBJ2-5; perhaps TRBD2 as D (6 bases). The germline gives CDR1 MDHEN, CDR2 SYDVKM. The CDR3 loop spans 14 amino acids. Trimming removed 3 bases at V and 2 bases at J, with 10 bases between.

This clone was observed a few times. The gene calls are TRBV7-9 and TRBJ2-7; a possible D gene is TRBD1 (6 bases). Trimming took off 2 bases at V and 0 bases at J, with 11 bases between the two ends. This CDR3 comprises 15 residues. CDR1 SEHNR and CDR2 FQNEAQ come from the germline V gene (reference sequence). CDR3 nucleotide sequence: TGTGCCAGCAGCTTAACGGACAGCCTCTCCTACGAGCAGTACTTC. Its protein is CASSLTDSLSYEQYF.

The CDR3 region is CASSAKDGPTNEKLFF. The CDR3, as DNA: TGTGCCAGCAGCGCAAAAGACGGACCAACTAATGAAAAACTGTTTTTT. V usage is TRBV7-3 and J usage is TRBJ1-4; no clear D gene. Germline loops: CDR1 SGHTA, CDR2 FQGTGA. This CDR3 is built from 16 residues. Trimming pared 5 bases from V and 0 bases from J, leaving 13 bases between.

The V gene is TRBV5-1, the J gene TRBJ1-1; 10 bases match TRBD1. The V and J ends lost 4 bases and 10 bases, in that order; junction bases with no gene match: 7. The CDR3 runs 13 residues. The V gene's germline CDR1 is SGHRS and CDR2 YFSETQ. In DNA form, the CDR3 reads TGCGCCAGCAGCCCCGACAGGGGGCGCGGAGCTTTCTTT. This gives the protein CASSPDRGRGAFF. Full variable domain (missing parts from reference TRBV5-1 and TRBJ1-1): KAGVTQTPRYLIKTRGQQVTLSCSPISGHRSVSWYQQTPGQGLQFLFEYFSETQRNKGNFPGRFSGRQFSNSRSEMNVSTLELGDSALYLCASSPDRGRGAFFGQGTRLTVV.

The CDR3 DNA is TGCGCCAGCAGCTCTCAGGGTTATTTT. Translated, it gives CASSSQGYF. J is TRBJ2-3 and V is TRBV5-1, with D possibly TRBD1 on 5 matching bases. The CDR3 has 9 amino acids. Deletions cut 3 bases from V and 15 bases from J, with 8 bases between. Germline V gene data show CDR1 as SGHRS and CDR2 as YFSETQ. The full variable domain, rest sourced from reference TRBV5-1 and TRBJ2-3, is KAGVTQTPRYLIKTRGQQVTLSCSPISGHRSVSWYQQTPGQGLQFLFEYFSETQRNKGNFPGRFSGRQFSNSRSEMNVSTLELGDSALYLCASSSQGYFGPGTRLTVL.